This paragraph covers one TCR beta chain sequence. Its antigen is still unknown. These data belong to a study of T cell responses to AZD1222 COVID-19 vaccine. The assay was immunoSEQ multiplex PCR, and TCRdb's table has in-frame clones only and misses some. The table shows more than 85,000 clones, with about four fifths occurring only once. Study-level findings and limits: The study identified only five to seven AZD1222 recipients as seropositive at baseline.

The clonotype was recovered from an adult in good health. The source material was peripheral blood, sampled on day 0 of AZD1222 vaccination.

CDR3 nucleotide sequence: TGTGCCAGCAGTCCCCGGACATTTTCAACGGGTGAAAAACTGTTTTTT. Translation: CASSPRTFSTGEKLFF. The chain links TRBV28 to TRBJ1-4, with D perhaps matching TRBD1 (5 bases). This CDR3 has 16 residues. V was trimmed by 5 bases and J by 7 bases, leaving 20 bases between them. Germline loops: CDR1 MDHEN, CDR2 SYDVKM.